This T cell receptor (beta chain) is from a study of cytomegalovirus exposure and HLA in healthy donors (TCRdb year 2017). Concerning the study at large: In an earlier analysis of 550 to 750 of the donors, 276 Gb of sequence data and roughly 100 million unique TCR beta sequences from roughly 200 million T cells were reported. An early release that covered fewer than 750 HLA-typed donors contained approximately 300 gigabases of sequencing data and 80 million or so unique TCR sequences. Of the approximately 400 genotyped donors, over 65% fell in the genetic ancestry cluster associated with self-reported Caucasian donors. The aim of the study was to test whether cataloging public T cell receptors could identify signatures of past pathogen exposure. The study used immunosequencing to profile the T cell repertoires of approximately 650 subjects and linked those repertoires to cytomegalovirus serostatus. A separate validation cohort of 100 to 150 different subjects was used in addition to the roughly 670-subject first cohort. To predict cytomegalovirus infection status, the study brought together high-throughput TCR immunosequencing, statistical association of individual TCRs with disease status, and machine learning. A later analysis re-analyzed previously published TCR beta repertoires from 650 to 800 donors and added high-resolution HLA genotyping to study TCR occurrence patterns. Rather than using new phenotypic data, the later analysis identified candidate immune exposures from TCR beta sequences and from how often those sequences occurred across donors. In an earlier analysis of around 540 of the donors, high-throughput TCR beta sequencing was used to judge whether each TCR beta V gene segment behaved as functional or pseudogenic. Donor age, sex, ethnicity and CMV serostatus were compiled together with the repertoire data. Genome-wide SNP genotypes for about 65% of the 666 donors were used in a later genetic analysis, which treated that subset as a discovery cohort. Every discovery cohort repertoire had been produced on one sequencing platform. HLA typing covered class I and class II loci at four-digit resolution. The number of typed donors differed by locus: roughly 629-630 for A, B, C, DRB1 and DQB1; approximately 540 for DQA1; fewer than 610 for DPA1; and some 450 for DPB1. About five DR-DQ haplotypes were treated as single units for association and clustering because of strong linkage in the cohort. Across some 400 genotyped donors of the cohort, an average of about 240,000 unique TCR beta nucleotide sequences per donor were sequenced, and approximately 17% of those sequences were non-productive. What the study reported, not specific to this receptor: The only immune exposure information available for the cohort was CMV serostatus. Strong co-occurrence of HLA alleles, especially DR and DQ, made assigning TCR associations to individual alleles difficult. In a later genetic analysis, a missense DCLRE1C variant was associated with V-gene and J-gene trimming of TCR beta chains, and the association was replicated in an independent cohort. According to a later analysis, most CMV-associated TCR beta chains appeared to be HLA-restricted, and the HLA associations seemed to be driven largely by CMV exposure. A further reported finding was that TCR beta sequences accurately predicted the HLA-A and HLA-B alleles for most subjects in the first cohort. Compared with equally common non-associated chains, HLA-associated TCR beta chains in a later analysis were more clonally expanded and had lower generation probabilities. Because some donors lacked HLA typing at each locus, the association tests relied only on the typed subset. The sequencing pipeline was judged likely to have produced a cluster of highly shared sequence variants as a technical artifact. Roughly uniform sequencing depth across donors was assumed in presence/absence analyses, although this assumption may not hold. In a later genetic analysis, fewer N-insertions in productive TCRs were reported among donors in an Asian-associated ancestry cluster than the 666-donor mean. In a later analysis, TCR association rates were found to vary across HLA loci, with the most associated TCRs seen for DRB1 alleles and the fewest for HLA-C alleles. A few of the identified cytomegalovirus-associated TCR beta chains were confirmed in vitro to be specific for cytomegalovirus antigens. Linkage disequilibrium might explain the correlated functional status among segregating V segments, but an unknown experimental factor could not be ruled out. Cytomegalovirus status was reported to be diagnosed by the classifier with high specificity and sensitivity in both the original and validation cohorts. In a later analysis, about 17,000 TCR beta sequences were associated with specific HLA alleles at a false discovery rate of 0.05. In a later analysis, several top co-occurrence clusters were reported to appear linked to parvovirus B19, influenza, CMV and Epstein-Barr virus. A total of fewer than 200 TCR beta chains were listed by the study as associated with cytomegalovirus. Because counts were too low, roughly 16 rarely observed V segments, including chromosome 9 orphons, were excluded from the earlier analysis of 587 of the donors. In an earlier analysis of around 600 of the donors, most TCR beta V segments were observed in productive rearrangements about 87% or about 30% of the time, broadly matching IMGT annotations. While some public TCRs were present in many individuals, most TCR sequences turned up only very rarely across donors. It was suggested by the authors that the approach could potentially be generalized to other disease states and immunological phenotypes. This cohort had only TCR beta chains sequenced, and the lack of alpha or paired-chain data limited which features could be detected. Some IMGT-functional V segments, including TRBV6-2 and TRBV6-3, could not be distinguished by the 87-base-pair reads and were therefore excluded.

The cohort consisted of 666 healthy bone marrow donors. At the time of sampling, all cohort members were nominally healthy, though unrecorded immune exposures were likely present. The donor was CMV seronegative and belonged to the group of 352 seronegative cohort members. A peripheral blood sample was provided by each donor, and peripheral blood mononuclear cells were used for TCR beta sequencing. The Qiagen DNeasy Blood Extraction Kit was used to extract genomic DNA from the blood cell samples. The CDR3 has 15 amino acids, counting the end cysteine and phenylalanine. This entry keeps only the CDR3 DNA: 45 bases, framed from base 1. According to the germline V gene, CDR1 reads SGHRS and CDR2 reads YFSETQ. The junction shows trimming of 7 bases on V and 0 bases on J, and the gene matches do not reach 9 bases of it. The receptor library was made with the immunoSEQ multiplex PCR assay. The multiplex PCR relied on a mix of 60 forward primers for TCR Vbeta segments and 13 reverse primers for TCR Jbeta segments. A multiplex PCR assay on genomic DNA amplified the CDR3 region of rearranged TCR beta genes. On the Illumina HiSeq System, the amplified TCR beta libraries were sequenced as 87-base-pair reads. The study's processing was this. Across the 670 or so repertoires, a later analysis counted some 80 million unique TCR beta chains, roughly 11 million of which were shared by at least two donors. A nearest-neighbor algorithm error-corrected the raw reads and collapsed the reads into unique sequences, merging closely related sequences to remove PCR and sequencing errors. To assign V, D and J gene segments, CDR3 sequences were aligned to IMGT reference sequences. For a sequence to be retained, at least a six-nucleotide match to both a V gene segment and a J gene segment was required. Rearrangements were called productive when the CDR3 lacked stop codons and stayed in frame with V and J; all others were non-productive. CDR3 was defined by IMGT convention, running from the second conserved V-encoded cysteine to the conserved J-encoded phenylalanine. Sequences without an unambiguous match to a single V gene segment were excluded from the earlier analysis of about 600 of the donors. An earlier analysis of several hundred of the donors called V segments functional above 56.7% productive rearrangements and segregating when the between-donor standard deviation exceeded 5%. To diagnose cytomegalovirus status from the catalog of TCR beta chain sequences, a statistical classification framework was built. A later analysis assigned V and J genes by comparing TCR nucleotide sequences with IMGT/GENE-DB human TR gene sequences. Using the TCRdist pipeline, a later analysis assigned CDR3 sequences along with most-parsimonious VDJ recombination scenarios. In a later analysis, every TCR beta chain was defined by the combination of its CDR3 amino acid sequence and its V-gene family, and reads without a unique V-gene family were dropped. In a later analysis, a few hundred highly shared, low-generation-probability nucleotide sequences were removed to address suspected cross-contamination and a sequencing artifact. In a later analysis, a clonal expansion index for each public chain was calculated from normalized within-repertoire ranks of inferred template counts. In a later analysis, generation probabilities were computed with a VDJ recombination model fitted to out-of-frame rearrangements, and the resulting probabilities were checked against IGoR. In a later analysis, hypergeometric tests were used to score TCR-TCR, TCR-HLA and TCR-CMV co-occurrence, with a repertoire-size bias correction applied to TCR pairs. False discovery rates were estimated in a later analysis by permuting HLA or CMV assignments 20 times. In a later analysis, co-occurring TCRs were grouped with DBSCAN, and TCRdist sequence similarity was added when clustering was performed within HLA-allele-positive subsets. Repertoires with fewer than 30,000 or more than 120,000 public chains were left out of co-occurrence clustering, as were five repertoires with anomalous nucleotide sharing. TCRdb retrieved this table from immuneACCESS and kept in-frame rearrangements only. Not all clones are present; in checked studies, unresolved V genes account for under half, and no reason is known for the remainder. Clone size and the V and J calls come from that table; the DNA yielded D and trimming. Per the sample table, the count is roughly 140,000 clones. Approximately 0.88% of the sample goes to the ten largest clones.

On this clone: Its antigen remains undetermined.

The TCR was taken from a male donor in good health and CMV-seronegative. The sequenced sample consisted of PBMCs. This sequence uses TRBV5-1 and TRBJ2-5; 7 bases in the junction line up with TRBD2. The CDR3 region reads CASATGGSHQETQYF. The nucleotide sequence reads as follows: TGCGCCAGCGCTACGGGGGGTTCCCACCAAGAGACCCAGTACTTC.